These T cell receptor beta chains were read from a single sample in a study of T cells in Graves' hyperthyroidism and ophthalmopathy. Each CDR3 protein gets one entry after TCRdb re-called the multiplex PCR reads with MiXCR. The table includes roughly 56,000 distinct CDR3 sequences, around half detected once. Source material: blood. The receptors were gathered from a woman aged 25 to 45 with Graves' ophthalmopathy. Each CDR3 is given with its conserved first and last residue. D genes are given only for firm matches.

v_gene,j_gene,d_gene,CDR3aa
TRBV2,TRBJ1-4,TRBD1,CASSEGQANEKLFF
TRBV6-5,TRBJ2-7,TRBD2,CAAGGDLPPYEQYF
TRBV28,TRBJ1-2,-,CASSLQGSLNYGYTF
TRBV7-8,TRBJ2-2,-,CASERQNTGELFF
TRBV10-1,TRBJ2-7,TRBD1,CASSGGQGLRYEQYF
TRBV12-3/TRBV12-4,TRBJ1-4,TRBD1,CASSSTGTGGYNEKLFF
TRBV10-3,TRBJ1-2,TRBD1,CAISRTGTLGHGYTF
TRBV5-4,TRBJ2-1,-,CASSWSMAEGQFF
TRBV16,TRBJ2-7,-,CASSQYPGDSYEQYF
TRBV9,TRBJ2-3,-,CASSKEASTDTQYF
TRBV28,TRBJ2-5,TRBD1,CASRQGQGLNQPQYF
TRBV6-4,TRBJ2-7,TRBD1,CASILQRDRVYEQYF
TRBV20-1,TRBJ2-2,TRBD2,CSAAALGLAGVSTGELFF
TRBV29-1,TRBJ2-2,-,CSSQTGELFF
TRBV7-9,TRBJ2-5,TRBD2,CASSLSGGQETQYF
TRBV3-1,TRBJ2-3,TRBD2,CASSLLQSSGRHTQYF
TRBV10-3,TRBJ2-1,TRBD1,CAIRTGGVDEQFF
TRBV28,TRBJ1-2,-,CASSPGGPDYGYTF